This T cell receptor (beta chain) was sequenced in a study of T cells in Graves' hyperthyroidism and ophthalmopathy. Germline-derived CDR1 and CDR2 are SGHRS and YFSETQ. Trimming removed 0 bases from V and 4 bases from J, with 14 bases in between. There are 16 residues in the CDR3. Subjects with ophthalmopathy showed a Clinical Activity Score no lower than 3, a NOSPECS grade no lower than 4, and a duration shorter than 3 months. Each diagnosis drew on symptoms, thyroxine, TRAb, thyroid ultrasound and orbital computed tomography findings. PBMCs stemmed from 10 ml fresh peripheral blood. Study-wide points: Expanded thyroid clonotypes (above 0.001) were mostly also found in blood.

About this clonotype: As yet, its antigen is unknown.

TCR beta CDR3 sequences were amplified from RNA transcripts. A first-round RT-PCR of the TCR CDR3 used the HTBI primer set. TCRdb used MiXCR to reprocess the multiplex PCR reads, holding one entry per CDR3 protein. The table lists about 270,000 distinct CDR3 sequences, about 20% of them singletons, with 64% in the top ten. This sequence was found in a man aged 30 to 39 with Graves' ophthalmopathy. The source material was blood. This chain uses TRBV5-1 with TRBJ2-1; a possible D gene is TRBD2 (6 bases). The CDR3 spells CASSLVAGPGYNEQFF. CDR3 DNA sequence: TGCGCCAGCAGCTTGGTCGCGGGGCCGGGGTACAATGAGCAGTTCTTC.